Below, 22 T cell receptor beta chains from the same sample are listed, as sequenced in a study of neurological immune-mediated disorders. From the 5' RACE reads, TCRdb called clonotypes with MiXCR, one entry per CDR3 protein. In the table there are some 20,000 distinct CDR3 sequences, 25% to 30% of which are singletons. The sequenced sample was PBMCs. These receptors came from a man aged 50-59 years with HTLV-1-associated myelopathy (HAM/TSP).

This clonotype was seen many times. The chain uses TRBV5-5 and TRBJ2-1; D could derive from TRBD1 or TRBD2 (5 bases each). The CDR3 length is 13 residues. Germline V lookup: CDR1 SGHKS, CDR2 YYEKEE (reference sequence). The V end was cut by 4 bases, the J end by 8 bases, with 13 bases between. CDR3 region: CASSLIGGDEQFF. The CDR3 DNA follows: TGTGCCAGCAGCCTAATTGGGGGAGATGAGCAGTTCTTC.

V gene TRBV6-6 combines with J gene TRBJ1-1, with D possibly matching TRBD1 (5 bases). There are 13 residues in the CDR3. The V and J ends lost 10 bases and 6 bases respectively, with 18 bases between them. Germline V gives CDR1 MNHNY, CDR2 SVGAGI (reference sequence). The chain's CDR3 is CATAPRVTAEAFF. The CDR3 nucleotides read TGTGCCACGGCCCCCAGGGTAACGGCTGAAGCTTTCTTT.

The chain joins TRBV5-6 to TRBJ1-4; the D is unclear. The CDR3 runs 13 residues. Germline CDR1 and CDR2: SGHDT and YYEEEE. The V gene lost 0 bases and the J gene lost 6 bases, with 6 bases spanning the gap. The CDR3 bases are TGTGCCAGCAGCTTGGGCAGTCATGAAAAACTGTTTTTT. Protein: CASSLGSHEKLFF.

The chain joins TRBV6-2 or TRBV6-3 to TRBJ1-2; D is possibly TRBD1 (5 bases). This CDR3 has 15 amino acids. Germline V gives CDR1 MNHEY, CDR2 SVGEGT. With 6 bases removed from V and 7 bases from J, the gap between germline ends came to 21 bases. CDR3 nucleotides: TGTGCCAGCAGCTTTACAACGACAGCTCCTTTTGGCTACACCTTC. As protein: CASSFTTTAPFGYTF.

This clonotype was counted only a few times. The chain couples TRBV14 to TRBJ1-2; 12 bases line up with TRBD1. J gave up 7 bases and V 2 bases, and 8 bases lay outside the gene matches. Per germline, CDR1 SGHDN and CDR2 FVKESK. CDR3 length: 16 residues. The CDR3 here is CASSQNPGQGAGGYTF. The CDR3 coding sequence is TGTGCCAGCAGCCAAAATCCGGGACAGGGGGCTGGTGGCTACACCTTC.

The V gene is TRBV7-6, the J gene TRBJ1-1; D uncertain. This CDR3 region has 14 residues. Germline lookup yields CDR1 SGHVS and CDR2 FNYEAQ. V was shortened by 1 base and J by 1 base, with 7 bases between the two germline ends. The CDR3 DNA reads as TGTGCCAGCAGCTTAGGACGGAGGAACACTGAAGCTTTCTTT. Translation: CASSLGRRNTEAFF.

Relative to its sample, this clonotype is medium-sized. The V call is TRBV3-1, the J call TRBJ2-2; the D call may be TRBD1 or TRBD2 (5 bases each). The V and J ends lost 2 bases and 4 bases respectively, with 11 bases between them. The CDR3 consists of 15 residues. The germline CDR1 and CDR2 sequences are LGHDT and YNNKEL (reference sequence). The CDR3 DNA sequence: TGTGCCAGCAGCCAACATTCGGGGCTCACCGGGGAGCTGTTTTTT. Encoded protein: CASSQHSGLTGELFF.

The V call is TRBV20-1, the J call TRBJ2-1; D assignment may be TRBD1 or TRBD2 (6 bases each). V lost 0 bases, J lost 11 bases, and 8 bases lay in between. The CDR3 covers 11 residues. Germline V lookup: CDR1 DFQATT, CDR2 SNEGSKA (reference sequence). CDR3 region: CSAREGGKQFF. For the CDR3, the DNA is TGCAGTGCTAGAGAGGGGGGCAAGCAGTTCTTC.

This clonotype showed up just a few times. The chain couples TRBV18 to TRBJ1-1, with TRBD1 as a possible D gene (6 bases). The CDR3 has 16 amino acids. Germline lookup yields CDR1 KGHSH and CDR2 LQKENI. V was shortened by 3 bases and J by 1 base, with 15 bases between the two germline ends. In DNA form, the CDR3 reads TGTGCCAGCTCACCCTTCGGGGGCTTGACGAACACTGAAGCTTTCTTT. Encoded protein: CASSPFGGLTNTEAFF.

V and J are TRBV7-2 and TRBJ1-1; TRBD1 might be the D (5 bases). This CDR3 comprises 12 residues. V was cut by 1 base and J by 11 bases, with 11 bases left in between. CDR1 is SGHTA and CDR2 is FQGNSA in the germline V gene. CDR3 nucleotide sequence: TGTGCCAGCAGCTTAGGGGGGGGTTATGCTTTCTTT. As protein: CASSLGGGYAFF.

CDR3 sequence reads: CASSLVKGWDQPQHF. The CDR3 nucleotides are TGTGCCAGCAGCTTAGTAAAAGGGTGGGATCAGCCCCAGCATTTT. This chain links TRBV7-2 with TRBJ1-5; no clear D gene. V was pared by 1 base and J by 5 bases, with 12 bases between. Germline-derived CDR1 and CDR2 are SGHTA and FQGNSA. This CDR3 is built from 15 residues.

This clonotype was seen at least ten times. The chain joins TRBV15 to TRBJ2-1; D is uncertain. The CDR3 consists of 16 residues. Per germline, CDR1 LNHNV and CDR2 YYDKDF (reference sequence). V was pared by 4 bases and J by 7 bases, with 20 bases between. The CDR3 spells CATSTPEADLRNEQFF. The CDR3 DNA is TGTGCCACCAGCACCCCCGAGGCAGATTTGAGGAATGAGCAGTTCTTC.

J is TRBJ2-3 and V is TRBV7-2, with D possibly TRBD2 on 5 matching bases. This CDR3 has 17 amino acids. V was cut by 3 bases and J by 3 bases, with 19 bases left in between. CDR1 and CDR2 from the germline V gene are SGHTA and FQGNSA. The CDR3 reads CASSFRHSGRETDTQYF. CDR3 in DNA: TGTGCCAGCAGCTTCCGGCACAGCGGAAGGGAGACAGATACGCAGTATTTT.

This clonotype was picked up a small number of times. In DNA, the CDR3 is TGTGCCACCAGTGATTTGAGTAGCGGGGGGGCCACCTACAATGAGCAGTTCTTC. Amino acids: CATSDLSSGGATYNEQFF. The chain joins TRBV24-1 to TRBJ2-1; 11 bases are a match to TRBD2. The CDR3 runs 18 residues. Losses at the gene ends were 0 bases for V and 2 bases for J; bases not matched to a gene: 5. Germline CDR1 reads KGHDR; CDR2 reads SFDVKD.

This rearrangement joins TRBV9 to TRBJ2-1; 7 nucleotides align to TRBD2. Germline assignment: CDR1 SGDLS and CDR2 YYNGEE. After removal of 0 bases from V and 6 bases from J, the junction contained 6 bases not matched to a gene. CDR3 size: 15 residues. CDR3 sequence: CASSVAGGGGNEQFF. The CDR3 DNA is TGTGCCAGCAGCGTAGCGGGAGGAGGAGGCAATGAGCAGTTCTTC.

This sequence joins TRBV5-5 and TRBJ1-2; a possible D gene is TRBD1 (6 bases). Germline values: CDR1 SGHKS, CDR2 YYEKEE (reference sequence). The CDR3 spans 14 residues. V lost 4 bases and J 5 bases, leaving 15 bases between the germline ends. The CDR3 protein is CASSVQSQGYGYTF. The CDR3, as DNA: TGTGCCAGCAGCGTACAATCACAGGGATATGGCTACACCTTC.

The V call is TRBV20-1, the J call TRBJ1-1, with no clear D. The CDR3 consists of 14 residues. Germline-derived CDR1 and CDR2 are DFQATT and SNEGSKA (reference sequence). V was trimmed by 3 bases and J by 0 bases, leaving 11 bases between them. The CDR3, as DNA: TGCAGTGCTAGGGCCTGGACCGTGAACACTGAAGCTTTCTTT. As protein: CSARAWTVNTEAFF.

The genes are TRBV5-1 and TRBJ2-7; TRBD2 might be the D (5 bases). The CDR3 spans 14 residues. V was shortened by 7 bases and J by 3 bases, with 17 bases between the two germline ends. Per germline, CDR1 SGHRS and CDR2 YFSETQ. CDR3 DNA sequence: TGCGCCAGCTTGAGCTTACCCGGGGACTACGAGCAGTACTTC. Residues: CASLSLPGDYEQYF.

This clonotype was observed many times. The V and J genes are TRBV11-2 and TRBJ1-2; D gene ambiguous. From germline, CDR1 is SGHAT and CDR2 FQNNGV. Trimming shortened V by 5 bases and J by 7 bases, and 17 bases separated the two germline ends. This CDR3 has 14 amino acids. The DNA of the CDR3 is TGTGCCAGCAGCGTCGGTCTACTGCCTGGTGGCTACACCTTC. This sequence encodes CASSVGLLPGGYTF.

This clonotype was observed many times. The V and J genes are TRBV7-2 and TRBJ1-2; perhaps TRBD1 as D (6 bases). V gave up 1 base and J gave up 10 bases, with 16 bases separating them. The CDR3 runs to 14 residues. Germline CDR1 and CDR2: SGHTA and FQGNSA. In DNA, the CDR3 is TGTGCCAGCAGCTTAGACAGGGCGGGGTTGGACTACACCTTC. This codes for CASSLDRAGLDYTF.

In this sample, this clonotype turned up many times. The J gene is TRBJ1-1, the V gene TRBV5-6; D uncertain. There are 17 residues in the CDR3. Trimming left V 2 bases short and J 3 bases short, with 20 bases between. Per the germline V gene, CDR1 is SGHDT and CDR2 is YYEEEE. The CDR3: CASSFPTMTRADTEAFF. The CDR3 coding sequence is TGTGCCAGCAGCTTTCCTACCATGACAAGGGCGGACACTGAAGCTTTCTTT.

The chain uses TRBV30 and TRBJ2-1; TRBD1 matches 7 bases. J was trimmed by 7 bases and V by 3 bases; bases with no gene match: 6. Per germline, CDR1 GTSNPN and CDR2 SVGIG (reference sequence). The CDR3 has 13 amino acids. CDR3 in DNA: TGTGCCTGGAGGACTGGGACAGAAAATGAGCAGTTCTTC. It is translated as CAWRTGTENEQFF.